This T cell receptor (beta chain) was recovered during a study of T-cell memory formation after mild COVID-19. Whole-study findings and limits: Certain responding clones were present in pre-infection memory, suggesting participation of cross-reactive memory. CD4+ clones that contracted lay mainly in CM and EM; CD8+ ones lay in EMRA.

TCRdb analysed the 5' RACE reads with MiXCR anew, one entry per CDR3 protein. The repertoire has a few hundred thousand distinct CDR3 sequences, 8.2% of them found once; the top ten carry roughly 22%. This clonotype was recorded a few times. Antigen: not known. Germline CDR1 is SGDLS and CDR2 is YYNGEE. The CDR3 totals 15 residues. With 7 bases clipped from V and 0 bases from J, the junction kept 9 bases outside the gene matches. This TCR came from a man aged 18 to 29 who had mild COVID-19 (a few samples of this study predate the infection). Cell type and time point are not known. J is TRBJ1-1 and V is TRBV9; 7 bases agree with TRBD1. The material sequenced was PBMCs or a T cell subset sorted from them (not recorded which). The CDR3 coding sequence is TGTGCCAGCCTGTCCCCTGACAGGGTGAACACTGAAGCTTTCTTT. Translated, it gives CASLSPDRVNTEAFF.